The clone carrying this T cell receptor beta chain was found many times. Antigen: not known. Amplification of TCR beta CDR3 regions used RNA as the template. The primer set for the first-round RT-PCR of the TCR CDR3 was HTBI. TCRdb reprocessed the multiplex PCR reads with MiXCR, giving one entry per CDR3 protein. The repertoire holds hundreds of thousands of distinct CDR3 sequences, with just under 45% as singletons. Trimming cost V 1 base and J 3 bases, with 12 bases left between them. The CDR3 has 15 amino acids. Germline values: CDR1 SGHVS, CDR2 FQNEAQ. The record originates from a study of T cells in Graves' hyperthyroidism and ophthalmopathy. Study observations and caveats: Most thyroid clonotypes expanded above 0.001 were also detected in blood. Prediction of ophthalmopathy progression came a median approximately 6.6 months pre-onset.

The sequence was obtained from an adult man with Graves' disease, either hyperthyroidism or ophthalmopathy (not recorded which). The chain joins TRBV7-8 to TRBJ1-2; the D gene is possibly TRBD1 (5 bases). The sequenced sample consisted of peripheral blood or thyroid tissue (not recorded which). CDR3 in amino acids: CASSLGQGGDYGYTF. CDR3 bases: TGTGCCAGCAGCTTAGGGCAGGGAGGGGACTATGGCTACACCTTC.